One and the same sample provided the 32 T cell receptor beta chains below, sequenced in a study of siplizumab effects on memory and regulatory T cells. TCRdb keeps only in-frame clones here, not all; method: immunoSEQ multiplex PCR. The sample has approximately 100,000 clones, about nine tenths seen once; the top ten hold 9.5% to 15%. The sequenced material came from non-Treg CD4+ T cells sorted from blood. Source of these receptors: a human donor in good health.

This chain links TRBV21-1 with TRBJ1-2; the D segment call TRBD1 is taken from the table without a DNA check. TRBV21-1 corresponds to a pseudogene. This CDR3 has 18 residues. The CDR3 spells CASSKGVRGMIPSDGYTF. The CDR3 DNA is TGTGCCAGCAGCAAAGGGGTAAGGGGGATGATTCCCTCGGATGGCTACACCTTC.

This clone has a handful of counts. This sequence joins TRBV4-1 and TRBJ2-5; no definite D call. Trimming took 0 bases from V and 5 from J, leaving 13 bases between them. From germline, CDR1 is MGHRA and CDR2 YSYEKL. CDR3 length: 15 amino acids. CDR3 loop: CASSQDRGKGETQYF. The CDR3 bases are TGCGCCAGCAGCCAAGATCGCGGTAAGGGTGAGACCCAGTACTTC.

V gene TRBV13 combines with J gene TRBJ1-1; a weak D match, TRBD1 (5 bases). V lost 5 bases and J lost 1, with 14 bases in between. In germline, CDR1 is PRHDT, CDR2 FYEKMQ (reference sequence). The CDR3 has 15 amino acids. This chain's CDR3 is CASSRRGRQNTEAFF. DNA of the CDR3: TGTGCCAGCAGCCGCCGGGGACGGCAGAACACTGAAGCTTTCTTT.

The rearrangement joins TRBV5-4 to TRBJ2-3; 12 positions match TRBD2. CDR3 length: 15 amino acids. The germline V gene has CDR1 SGHNT and CDR2 YYREEE (reference sequence). V gave up 4 bases and J gave up 7 bases; unmatched junction bases: 7. The CDR3 coding sequence is TGTGCCAGCAGCAGGGGTCTAGCGGGAGGGTATACGCAGTATTTT. Translated: CASSRGLAGGYTQYF.

The chain employs TRBV6-5 and TRBJ2-7; D gene ambiguous. Germline-derived CDR1 and CDR2 are MNHEY and SVGAGI. V shed 10 bases and J shed 6 bases, with 13 bases lying between them. The CDR3 is 11 residues long. The CDR3 coding sequence is TGTGCCACCGTTTTCGCCCGCGAGCAGTACTTC. Amino acids: CATVFAREQYF.

The chain uses TRBV5-1 and TRBJ2-1, with D hard to call. The CDR3 contains 15 residues. CDR1 and CDR2 (germline): SGHRS, YFSETQ. V was cut by 0 bases and J by 1 base, with 8 bases left in between. The DNA for the CDR3 is TGCGCCAGCAGCTTGGAGAGTAATTCCTACAATGAGCAGTTCTTC. Encoded protein: CASSLESNSYNEQFF.

The chain employs TRBV30 and TRBJ1-3; TRBD1 matches at 7 bases. V was clipped by 2 bases and J by 2 bases; unmatched bases: 0. Germline loops: CDR1 GTSNPN, CDR2 SVGIG (reference sequence). The CDR3 contains 13 residues. The CDR3 reads CAWSQGAGNTIYF. DNA for the CDR3: TGTGCCTGGAGTCAGGGGGCTGGAAACACCATATATTTT.

The CDR3 coding sequence is TGTGCCAGCAGTTACTCTGGGGGCCCCTACGAGCAGTACTTC. As protein: CASSYSGGPYEQYF. The V call is TRBV6-5, the J call TRBJ2-7; a possible D gene is TRBD1 (6 bases). This CDR3 has 14 amino acids. CDR1 is MNHEY, CDR2 SVGAGI, per germline. Trimming pared 0 bases from V and 2 bases from J, leaving 8 bases between.

The chain is built from TRBV4-3 and TRBJ1-1; no reliable D call. The CDR3 loop spans 15 amino acids. The V end lost 0 bases, the J end lost 0 bases, and 8 bases lay between the germline ends. CDR1 is LGHNA, CDR2 YSLEER, per germline. This CDR3 reads CASSQDPGLNTEAFF. CDR3 bases: TGCGCCAGCAGCCAAGATCCGGGTCTGAACACTGAAGCTTTCTTT.

The chain combines TRBV2 with TRBJ2-3, with 10 positions matching TRBD2. CDR1 SNHLY and CDR2 FYNNEI come from the germline V gene. The CDR3 is 16 residues long. Unmatched junction bases numbered 9, after V lost 7 bases and J lost 2 bases. In DNA, the CDR3 is TGTGCCAGCAACACACCGGGACTAGCGACCACAGATACGCAGTATTTT. Residues: CASNTPGLATTDTQYF.

V gene TRBV19 combines with J gene TRBJ1-3; D is possibly TRBD1 (6 bases). CDR1 is LNHDA, CDR2 SQIVND, per germline (reference sequence). V was cut by 6 bases and J by 10 bases, with 16 bases left in between. This CDR3 comprises 13 residues. The chain's CDR3 is CASSQPSGATIYF. The DNA for the CDR3 is TGTGCCAGTAGCCAGCCCTCAGGGGCGACCATATATTTT.

The V and J genes are TRBV7-9 and TRBJ2-5; D is ambiguous. Germline V gene data show CDR1 as SEHNR and CDR2 as FQNEAQ (reference sequence). The CDR3 is made up of 9 amino acids. CDR3 sequence reads: CAIGETQYF. DNA for the CDR3: TGTGCGATCGGGGAGACCCAGTACTTC.

The chain uses TRBV6-5 and TRBJ2-7; 9 positions match TRBD1. The CDR3 loop spans 14 amino acids. The J segment lost 3 bases and the V segment lost 5 bases, leaving 5 bases of the junction unmatched. CDR1 and CDR2 from the germline V gene are MNHEY and SVGAGI. The CDR3 reads CASSGDRGVYEQYF. The CDR3 bases are TGTGCCAGCAGTGGCGACAGGGGGGTCTACGAGCAGTACTTC.

The V and J genes are TRBV7-3 and TRBJ2-1, with D unclear. CDR3 length: 13 amino acids. V shed 5 bases and J shed 6 bases, with 11 bases lying between them. The germline CDR1 and CDR2 sequences are SGHTA and FQGTGA. The CDR3 protein is CASSAPGANEQFF. The DNA of the CDR3 is TGTGCCAGCAGCGCCCCAGGAGCCAATGAGCAGTTCTTC.

V is TRBV28 and J is TRBJ1-1; no definite D call. Per the germline V gene, CDR1 is MDHEN and CDR2 is SYDVKM. Between the trimmed V and J ends, which lost 6 bases and 0 bases, there was a span of 14 bases. The CDR3 runs 15 residues. The CDR3 protein is CASRTAGGLNTEAFF. The CDR3 DNA reads TGTGCCAGCAGAACAGCAGGCGGCCTGAACACTGAAGCTTTCTTT.

The chain combines TRBV6-4 with TRBJ2-3, with D unclear. Per germline, CDR1 MRHNA and CDR2 SNTAGT. CDR3 length equals 13 residues. The V gene lost 3 bases and the J gene lost 6 bases, with 10 bases spanning the gap. DNA for the CDR3: TGTGCCAGCAGTGAAGTAGCAACTGATACGCAGTATTTT. Residues: CASSEVATDTQYF.

This sequence joins TRBV19 and TRBJ1-5; D remains unclear. Per the germline V gene, CDR1 is LNHDA and CDR2 is SQIVND (reference sequence). This CDR3 spans 12 amino acids. The germline V and J ends were trimmed by 7 bases and 3 bases, with 7 bases remaining between them. This CDR3 reads CASNTINQPQHF. The CDR3 DNA sequence: TGTGCCAGTAATACGATCAATCAGCCCCAGCATTTT.

As for this clone: A junction boundary mismatches the germline segment, possibly from a read error. The chain is built from TRBV28 and TRBJ2-3; D gene unclear. The CDR3 contains 13 residues. Germline V gives CDR1 MDHEN, CDR2 SYDVKM. For the CDR3, the DNA is TGTGCCAGCAGTTTTTCCCAACTCCCCGGTGTCAAATTT. It codes for CASSFSQLPGVKF.

The gene calls are TRBV28 and TRBJ1-1, with a tentative D call TRBD1 (6 bases). The CDR3 is 15 amino acids. The germline V and J ends were trimmed by 6 bases and 3 bases, with 17 bases remaining between them. In germline, CDR1 is MDHEN, CDR2 SYDVKM. CDR3: CASRLRGLEDTEAFF. The CDR3 region has the DNA TGTGCCAGCAGGTTGAGGGGGTTGGAGGACACTGAAGCTTTCTTT.

The V gene is TRBV7-3, the J gene TRBJ2-2; D uncertain. With 5 bases removed from V and 5 bases from J, the gap between germline ends came to 6 bases. This CDR3 spans 12 amino acids. From germline, CDR1 is SGHTA and CDR2 FQGTGA. The CDR3 spells CASSPRTGELFF. The DNA of the CDR3 is TGTGCCAGCAGCCCCAGGACCGGGGAGCTGTTTTTT.

The V and J genes are TRBV7-2 and TRBJ2-7, with D uncertain. Trimming pared 3 bases from V and 2 bases from J, leaving 2 bases between. CDR1 is SGHTA, CDR2 FQGNSA, per germline. The CDR3 runs 11 residues. As DNA, the CDR3 is TGTGCCAGCAGCTTCACCTACGAGCAGTACTTC. This gives the protein CASSFTYEQYF. Full variable domain (rest looked up from reference TRBV7-2 and TRBJ2-7): GAGVSQSPSNKVTEKGKDVELRCDPISGHTALYWYRQSLGQGLEFLIYFQGNSAPDKSGLPSDRFSAERTGGSVSTLTIQRTQQEDSAVYLCASSFTYEQYFGPGTRLTVT.

In regard to this clone: One junction end does not reproduce the germline sequence, and a read error may be involved. The chain has TRBV9 and TRBJ2-1; no firm D call. Germline lookup yields CDR1 SGDLS and CDR2 YYNGEE. There are 13 residues in the CDR3. The CDR3 protein is CASSVGGSAEQIF. The CDR3 DNA is TGTGCCAGCAGCGTAGGAGGCTCCGCCGAACAGATCTTC.

The V call is TRBV5-1, the J call TRBJ2-6; the match to TRBD1 covers 7 bases. The CDR3 loop spans 17 amino acids. Germline CDR1 and CDR2: SGHRS and YFSETQ. The junction had 8 bases not matched to a gene; V was cut back by 4 bases and J by 1 base. The CDR3 loop reads CASSTISGGSGANVLTF. CDR3 coding DNA: TGCGCCAGCAGCACTATTTCAGGGGGATCTGGGGCCAACGTCCTGACTTTC.

The chain employs TRBV19 and TRBJ1-3; the D is unclear. Germline V lookup: CDR1 LNHDA, CDR2 SQIVND (reference sequence). Trimming took off 5 bases at V and 2 bases at J, with 16 bases between the two ends. This CDR3 region has 16 residues. The CDR3 spells CASSSQRAFAGNTIYF. For the CDR3, the DNA is TGTGCCAGTAGTTCCCAACGGGCCTTCGCTGGAAACACCATATATTTT. Full variable domain (remainder filled in from reference TRBV19 and TRBJ1-3): DGGITQSPKYLFRKEGQNVTLSCEQNLNHDAMYWYRQDPGQGLRLIYYSQIVNDFQKGDIAEGYSVSREKKESFPLTVTSAQKNPTAFYLCASSSQRAFAGNTIYFGEGSWLTVV.

The chain couples TRBV5-1 to TRBJ2-3, with a tentative D call TRBD2 (5 bases). V shed 5 bases and J shed 1 base, with 14 bases lying between them. The CDR3 sequence is 15 residues long. Germline CDR1 reads SGHRS; CDR2 reads YFSETQ. CDR3 DNA: TGCGCCAGCAGGTTTGGTAGCGTGGGCACAGATACGCAGTATTTT. It specifies CASRFGSVGTDTQYF. The full variable domain, rest sourced from reference TRBV5-1 and TRBJ2-3, is KAGVTQTPRYLIKTRGQQVTLSCSPISGHRSVSWYQQTPGQGLQFLFEYFSETQRNKGNFPGRFSGRQFSNSRSEMNVSTLELGDSALYLCASRFGSVGTDTQYFGPGTRLTVL.

This clone was picked up one time. The chain carries TRBV27 and TRBJ2-1; 9 nucleotides align to TRBD2. Losses at the gene ends were 4 bases for V and 6 bases for J; bases not matched to a gene: 4. This CDR3 spans 14 amino acids. The germline V gene has CDR1 MNHEY and CDR2 SMNVEV (reference sequence). In nucleotides, the CDR3 is TGTGCCAGCAGTTACGGACTAGCGTTCAATGAGCAGTTCTTC. Translated: CASSYGLAFNEQFF.

The V and J genes are TRBV6-1 and TRBJ2-7; D is unclear. The germline gives CDR1 MNHNS, CDR2 SASEGT. The CDR3 extends over 14 amino acids. Trimming removed 2 bases at V and 6 bases at J, with 14 bases between. The CDR3 here is CASSERAPLGEQYF. The CDR3 region has the DNA TGTGCCAGCAGTGAAAGGGCCCCCCTGGGCGAGCAGTACTTC.

The chain employs TRBV6-6 and TRBJ1-2; D gene ambiguous. Per germline, CDR1 MNHNY and CDR2 SVGAGI (reference sequence). The CDR3 totals 15 residues. V lost 6 bases, J lost 1 base, and 15 bases lay in between. The CDR3: CASSQRGLFNYGYTF. The CDR3 nucleotides read TGTGCCAGCAGCCAACGTGGTCTGTTTAACTATGGCTACACCTTC.

This chain links TRBV5-4 with TRBJ2-5; D perhaps matches TRBD2 (6 bases). CDR3 length: 14 residues. Between the trimmed V and J ends, which lost 6 bases and 2 bases, there was a span of 14 bases. Germline CDR1 SGHNT, CDR2 YYREEE (reference sequence). CDR3: CASTRRDAQETQYF. In DNA form, the CDR3 reads TGTGCCAGCACCCGGAGGGATGCTCAAGAGACCCAGTACTTC.

As concerns this clone: Germline and junction disagree at one end, which may indicate a read error. The chain has TRBV7-9 and TRBJ2-2; D unresolved. The CDR3 covers 15 residues. Germline V gives CDR1 SEHNR, CDR2 FQNEAQ (reference sequence). The CDR3 loop is CASGPDVGNAGELFF. CDR3 DNA sequence: TGTGCCAGCGGGCCGGACGTTGGGAACGCCGGGGAGCTGTTTTTT.

This clone was detected only once. The germline gene is not matched at one end of the junction; a read error may be the cause. This rearrangement joins TRBV7-9 to TRBJ2-3; TRBD1 matches at 8 bases. The CDR3 runs to 13 residues. Per germline, CDR1 SEHNR and CDR2 FQNEAQ (reference sequence). The CDR3 DNA reads as TGTGCTAGCAGCCCGACGACAGGGGTCACGCAGTATTTT. Its translation is CASSPTTGVTQYF.

The chain's CDR3 is CASSVNPGLDNQPQHF. CDR3 in DNA: TGTGCCAGCAGCGTAAACCCGGGACTGGACAATCAGCCCCAGCATTTT. The chain carries TRBV7-6 and TRBJ1-5; possibly TRBD1 for D (5 bases). This CDR3 is built from 16 residues. In germline, CDR1 is SGHVS, CDR2 FNYEAQ. V dropped 5 bases and J dropped 3 bases, with 17 bases sitting between them.